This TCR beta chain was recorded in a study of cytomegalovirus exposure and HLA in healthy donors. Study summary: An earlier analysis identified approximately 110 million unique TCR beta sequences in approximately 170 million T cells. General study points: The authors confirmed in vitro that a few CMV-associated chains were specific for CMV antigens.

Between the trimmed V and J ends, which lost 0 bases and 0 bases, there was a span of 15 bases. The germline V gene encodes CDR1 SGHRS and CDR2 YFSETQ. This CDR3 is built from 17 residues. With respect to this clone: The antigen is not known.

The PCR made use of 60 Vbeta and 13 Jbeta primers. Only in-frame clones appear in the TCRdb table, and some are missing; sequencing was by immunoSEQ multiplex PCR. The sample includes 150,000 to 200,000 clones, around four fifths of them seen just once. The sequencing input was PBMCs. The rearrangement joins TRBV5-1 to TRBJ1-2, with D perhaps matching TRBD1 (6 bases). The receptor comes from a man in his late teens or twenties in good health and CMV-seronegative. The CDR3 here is CASSLGGFQGTNYGYTF. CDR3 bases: TGCGCCAGCAGCTTGGGGGGATTCCAGGGGACTAACTATGGCTACACCTTC.